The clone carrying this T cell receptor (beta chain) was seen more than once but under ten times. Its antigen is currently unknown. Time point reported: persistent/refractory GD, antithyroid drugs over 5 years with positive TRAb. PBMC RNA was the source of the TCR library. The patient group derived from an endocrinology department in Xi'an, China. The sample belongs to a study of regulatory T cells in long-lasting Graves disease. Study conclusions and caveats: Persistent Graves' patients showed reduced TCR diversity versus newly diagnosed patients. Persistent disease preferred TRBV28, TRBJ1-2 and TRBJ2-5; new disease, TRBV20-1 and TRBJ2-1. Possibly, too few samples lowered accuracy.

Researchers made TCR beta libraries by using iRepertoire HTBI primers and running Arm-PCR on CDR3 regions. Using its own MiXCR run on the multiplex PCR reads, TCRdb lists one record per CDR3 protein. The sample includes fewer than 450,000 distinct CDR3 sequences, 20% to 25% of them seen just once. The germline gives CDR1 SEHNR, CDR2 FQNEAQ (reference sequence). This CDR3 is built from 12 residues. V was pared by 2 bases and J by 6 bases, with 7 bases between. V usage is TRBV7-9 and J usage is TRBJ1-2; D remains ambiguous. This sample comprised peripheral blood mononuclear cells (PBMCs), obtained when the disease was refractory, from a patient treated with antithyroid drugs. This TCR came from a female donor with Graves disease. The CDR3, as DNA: TGTGCCAGCAGCTTATATGGAGATGGCTACACCTTC. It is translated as CASSLYGDGYTF.